This entry is about one TCR beta chain. The data originate from a study of identical twins. Trimming took 10 bases from V and 2 from J, leaving 13 bases between them. This CDR3 comprises 13 residues. Germline V gives CDR1 LNHDA, CDR2 SQIVND (reference sequence). One entry per CDR3 protein, called by TCRdb with MiXCR from the 5' RACE reads. The sample has hundreds of thousands of distinct CDR3 sequences; 7.5% are singletons. The data were also submitted as part of a second study, on yellow fever vaccine responses in identical twins.

The receptor was derived from a woman aged 18-29 years in good health. The sample taken for sequencing was memory (CD45RO+) T cells sorted from blood. This chain connects TRBV19 to TRBJ2-3, with D perhaps matching TRBD1 (5 bases). The CDR3 coding sequence is TGTGCCACCAGGGTATCACTCACAGATACGCAGTATTTT. Its protein is CATRVSLTDTQYF.